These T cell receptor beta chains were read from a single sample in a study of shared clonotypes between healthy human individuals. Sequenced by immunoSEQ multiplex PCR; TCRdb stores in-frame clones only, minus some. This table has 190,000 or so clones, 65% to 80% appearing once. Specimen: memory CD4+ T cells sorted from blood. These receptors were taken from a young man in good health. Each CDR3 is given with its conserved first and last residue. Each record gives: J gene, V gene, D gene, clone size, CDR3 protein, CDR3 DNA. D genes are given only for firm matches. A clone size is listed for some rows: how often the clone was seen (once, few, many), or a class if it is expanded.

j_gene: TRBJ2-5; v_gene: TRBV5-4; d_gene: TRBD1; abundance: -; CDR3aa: CASSPGTGQETQYF; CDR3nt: TGTGCCAGCAGCCCGGGGACAGGACAAGAGACCCAGTACTTC
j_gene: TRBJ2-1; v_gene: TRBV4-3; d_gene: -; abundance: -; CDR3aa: CASSQVGTNEQFF; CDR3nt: TGCGCCAGCAGCCAAGTTGGCACCAATGAGCAGTTCTTC
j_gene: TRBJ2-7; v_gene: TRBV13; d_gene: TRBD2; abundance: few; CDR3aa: CASSLGPGLAGGISYEQYF; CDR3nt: TGTGCCAGCAGCTTAGGCCCTGGACTAGCGGGAGGGATTTCCTACGAGCAGTACTTC
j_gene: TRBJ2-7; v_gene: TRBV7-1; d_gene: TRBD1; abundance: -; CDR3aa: CASSLARGTYEQYF; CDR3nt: TGTGCCAGCAGCCTCGCCAGGGGGACCTACGAGCAGTACTTC
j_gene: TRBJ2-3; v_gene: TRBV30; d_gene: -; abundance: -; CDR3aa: CAWSTRPDTQYF; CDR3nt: TGTGCCTGGAGTACTAGACCAGATACGCAGTATTTT
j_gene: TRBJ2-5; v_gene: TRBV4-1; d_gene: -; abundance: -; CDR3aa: CASSPELDPRGGQYF; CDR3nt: TGCGCCAGCAGCCCAGAACTGGACCCACGAGGGGGCCAGTACTTC
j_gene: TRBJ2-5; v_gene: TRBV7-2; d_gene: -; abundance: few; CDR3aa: CASSLMGSQETQYF; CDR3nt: TGTGCCAGCAGCTTAATGGGGAGCCAAGAGACCCAGTACTTC
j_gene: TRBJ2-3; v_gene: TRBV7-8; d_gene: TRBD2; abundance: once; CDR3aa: CASSPDTSGSTDTQYF; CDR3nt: TGTGCCAGCAGCCCCGATACTAGCGGGAGTACAGATACGCAGTATTTT
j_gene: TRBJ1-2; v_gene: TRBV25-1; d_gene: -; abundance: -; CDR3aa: CASSEAFLGNYGYTF; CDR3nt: TGTGCCAGCAGTGAAGCCTTCCTGGGGAACTATGGCTACACCTTC
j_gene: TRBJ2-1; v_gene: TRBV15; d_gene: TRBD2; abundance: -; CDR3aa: CATSPPPGTSGSVLNEQFF; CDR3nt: TGTGCCACCAGCCCGCCTCCCGGGACTAGCGGGAGCGTGCTCAATGAGCAGTTCTTC
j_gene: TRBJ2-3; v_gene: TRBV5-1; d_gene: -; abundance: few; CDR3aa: CASSLVGVTDTQYF; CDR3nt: TGCGCCAGCAGCTTGGTCGGGGTCACAGATACGCAGTATTTT
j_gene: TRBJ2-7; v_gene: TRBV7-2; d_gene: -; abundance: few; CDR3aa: CASSWKAETYEQYF; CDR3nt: TGTGCCAGCAGCTGGAAAGCGGAAACCTACGAGCAGTACTTC
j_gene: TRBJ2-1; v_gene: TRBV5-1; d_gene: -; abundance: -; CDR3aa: CASGNLGDYEQFF; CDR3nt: TGCGCCAGCGGGAACCTCGGGGATTATGAGCAGTTCTTC
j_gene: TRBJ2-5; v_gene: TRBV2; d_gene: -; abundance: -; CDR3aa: CASGGKDLYQETQYF; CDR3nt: TGTGCCAGCGGCGGAAAGGACTTGTACCAAGAGACCCAGTACTTC
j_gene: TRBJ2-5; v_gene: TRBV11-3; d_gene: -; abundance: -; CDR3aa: CASSLVRGQETQYF; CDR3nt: TGTGCCAGCAGCTTGGTAAGGGGGCAAGAGACCCAGTACTTC
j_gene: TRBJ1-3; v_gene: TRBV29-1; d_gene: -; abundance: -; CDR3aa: CSVNIFGSGRNTIYF; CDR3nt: TGCAGCGTCAACATATTCGGATCGGGCCGAAACACCATATATTTT
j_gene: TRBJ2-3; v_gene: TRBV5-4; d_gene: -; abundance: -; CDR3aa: CASSLERFTDTQYF; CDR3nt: TGTGCCAGCAGCTTGGAGAGGTTCACAGATACGCAGTATTTT
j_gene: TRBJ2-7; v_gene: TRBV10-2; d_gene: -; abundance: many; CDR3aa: CASSDGYSYEQYF; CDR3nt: TGCGCCAGCAGTGACGGCTACTCCTACGAGCAGTACTTC
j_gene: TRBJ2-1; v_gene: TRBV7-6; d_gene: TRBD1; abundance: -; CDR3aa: CASSFGRQGRRNEQFF; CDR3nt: TGTGCCAGCAGCTTCGGACGACAGGGAAGACGCAATGAGCAGTTCTTC
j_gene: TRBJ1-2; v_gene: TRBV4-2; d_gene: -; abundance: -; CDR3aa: CASSRGSGYGYTF; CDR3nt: TGTGCCAGCAGCCGTGGGTCGGGGTATGGCTACACCTTC
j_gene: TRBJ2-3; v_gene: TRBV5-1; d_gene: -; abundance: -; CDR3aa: CASSEGPAGTDTQYF; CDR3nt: TGCGCCAGCAGCGAGGGCCCTGCAGGCACAGATACGCAGTATTTT
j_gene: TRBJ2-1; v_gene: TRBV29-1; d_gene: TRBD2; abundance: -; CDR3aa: CSVRALLAGVSPNEQFF; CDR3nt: TGCAGCGTTCGGGCCCTATTAGCGGGAGTTTCTCCCAATGAGCAGTTCTTC
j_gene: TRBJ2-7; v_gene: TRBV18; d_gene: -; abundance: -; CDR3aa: CASSPQGHLYEQYF; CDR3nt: TGTGCCAGCTCACCTCAGGGGCATCTCTACGAGCAGTACTTC
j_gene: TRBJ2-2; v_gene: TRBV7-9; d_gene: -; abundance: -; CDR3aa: CASSHRVTGELFF; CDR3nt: TGTGCCAGCAGCCACAGGGTCACCGGGGAGCTGTTTTTT
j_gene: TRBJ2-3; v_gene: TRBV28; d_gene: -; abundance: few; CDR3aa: CASSLGAATDTQYF; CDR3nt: TGTGCCAGCAGTTTAGGGGCCGCCACAGATACGCAGTATTTT
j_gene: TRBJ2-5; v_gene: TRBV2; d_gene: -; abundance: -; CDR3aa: CASTRGGGFGETQYF; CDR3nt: TGTGCCAGCACCAGGGGCGGGGGCTTTGGCGAGACCCAGTACTTC
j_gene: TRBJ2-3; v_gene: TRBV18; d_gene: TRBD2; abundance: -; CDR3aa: CASSARSGRATDTQYF; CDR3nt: TGTGCCAGCTCAGCGAGAAGCGGGAGGGCGACAGATACGCAGTATTTT
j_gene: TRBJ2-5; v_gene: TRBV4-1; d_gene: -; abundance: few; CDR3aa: CASSQGPVQETQYF; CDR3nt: TGCGCCAGCAGCCAAGGACCCGTCCAAGAGACCCAGTACTTC
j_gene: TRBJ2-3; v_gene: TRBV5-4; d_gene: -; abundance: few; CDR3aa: CASSPGPGTDTQYF; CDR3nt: TGTGCCAGCAGCCCGGGCCCTGGCACAGATACGCAGTATTTT
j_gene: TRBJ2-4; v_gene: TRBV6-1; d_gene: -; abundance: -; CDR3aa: CASSELKGASGRNF; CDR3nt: TGTGCCAGCAGTGAATTAAAGGGGGCGTCCGGGAGGAACTTC
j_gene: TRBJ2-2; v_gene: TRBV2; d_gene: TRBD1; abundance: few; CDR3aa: CASKPTGADTGELFF; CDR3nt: TGTGCCAGCAAACCTACAGGGGCCGACACCGGGGAGCTGTTTTTT
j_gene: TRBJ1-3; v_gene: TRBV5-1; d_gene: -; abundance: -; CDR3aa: CASSLPSSGNTIYF; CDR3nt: TGCGCCAGCAGCTTGCCGAGCTCTGGAAACACCATATATTTT
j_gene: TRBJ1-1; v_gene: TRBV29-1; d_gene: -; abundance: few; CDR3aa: CSVEGRGVYTEAFF; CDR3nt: TGCAGCGTTGAAGGGAGGGGAGTGTACACTGAAGCTTTCTTT
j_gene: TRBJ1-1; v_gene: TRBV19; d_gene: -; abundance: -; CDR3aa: CASSEARSFGGRVNTEAFF; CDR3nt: TGTGCCAGTAGTGAAGCCCGGTCCTTCGGGGGGCGGGTGAACACTGAAGCTTTCTTT